Presented here are 3 T cell receptor beta chains from one specimen sequenced in a study of T cell changes during pregnancy in multiple sclerosis. Profiled with immunoSEQ multiplex PCR; TCRdb holds only in-frame clones, not every one. Of fewer than 60,000 clones in the sample, approximately 90% were seen once. Sequences were derived from CD4+ T cells from peripheral blood mononuclear cells, sampled after pregnancy. The receptors come from a female donor with multiple sclerosis, enrolled in a pregnancy study.

V and J are TRBV4-2 and TRBJ2-1; TRBD2 matches 8 bases. This CDR3 has 17 amino acids. Looked up from germline, CDR1 is LGHNA and CDR2 is YNFKEQ. V trimming: 6 bases; J trimming: 9 bases; junction bases outside the gene matches: 19. CDR3 loop: CASRPTLAGLRAGEQFF. CDR3 bases: TGTGCCAGCAGGCCGACCTTAGCGGGATTGAGGGCCGGTGAGCAGTTCTTC.

The chain carries TRBV6-1 and TRBJ2-5; 10 positions agree with TRBD1. Germline V CDR1 and CDR2: MNHNS, SASEGT. The ends lost 10 bases at V and 4 bases at J; junction bases unmatched: 6. The length of the CDR3 is 13 residues. The CDR3 region is CATAGTGVETQYF. The CDR3 DNA is TGTGCCACCGCCGGGACAGGGGTAGAGACCCAGTACTTC.

The J gene is TRBJ1-2, the V gene TRBV4-3; 7 bases are shared with TRBD1. Germline-derived CDR1 and CDR2 are LGHNA and YSLEER. This CDR3 has 13 residues. Losses at the gene ends were 3 bases for V and 4 bases for J; bases not matched to a gene: 2. The CDR3 nucleotides read TGCGCCAGCAGCCAGACAGGGATCTATGGCTACACCTTC. This codes for CASSQTGIYGYTF.